This TCR beta chain was sequenced in a study of T cell responses to AZD1222 COVID-19 vaccine. The repertoire was sequenced with immunoSEQ multiplex PCR; TCRdb's copy has only in-frame clones and lacks some. The sample lists about 130,000 clones; 75% to 95% were seen once. Germline CDR1 is GTSNPN and CDR2 is SVGIG (reference sequence). The CDR3 runs 15 residues. The germline V and J ends were trimmed by 0 bases and 7 bases, with 18 bases remaining between them. This clonotype originated in an adult in good health. The sample here was peripheral blood, taken on day 0 of AZD1222 vaccination. The chain joins TRBV30 to TRBJ2-5; no reliable D call. CDR3 protein: CAWSVLLGRSATQYF. The DNA of the CDR3 is TGTGCCTGGAGTGTACTCCTGGGTCGGTCCGCGACCCAGTACTTC.